These 15 T cell receptor beta chains were sequenced from one sample in a study of OX40 agonist ivuxolimab in advanced cancers. TCRdb's table, derived via immunoSEQ multiplex PCR, lists solely in-frame clones and lacks some. The sample contains 60,000 to 95,000 clones, approximately 83% of which appear only once. The starting material was CD4+ or CD8+ T cells sorted from blood, obtained in a trial of the OX40 agonist ivuxolimab. The source of these receptors is an adult with an advanced solid tumor such as melanoma, head and neck, liver or kidney cancer.

Concerning this clone itself: This specimen includes other DNA sequences encoding the same CDR3. CDR3 amino acids: CASSYSSSYSGNTIYF. In nucleotides, the CDR3 is TGTGCCAGCAGTTACTCGAGCAGCTACTCTGGAAACACCATATATTTT. This chain links TRBV6-5 with TRBJ1-3; D ambiguous. The V end was cut by 0 bases, the J end by 0 bases, with 9 bases between. The length of the CDR3 is 16 residues. CDR1 is MNHEY, CDR2 SVGAGI, per germline.

This sequence joins TRBV30 and TRBJ1-2; D is perhaps TRBD1 (5 bases). Germline loops: CDR1 GTSNPN, CDR2 SVGIG (reference sequence). CDR3 length: 15 residues. Trimming cost V 0 bases and J 4 bases, with 15 bases left between them. This CDR3 reads CAWSVSGLAGYGYTF. The DNA for the CDR3 is TGTGCCTGGAGTGTTTCAGGGTTGGCCGGCTATGGCTACACCTTC.

V is TRBV11-2 and J is TRBJ1-2; D remains ambiguous. Germline assignment: CDR1 SGHAT and CDR2 FQNNGV. The CDR3 spans 14 residues. Trimming took off 3 bases at V and 4 bases at J, with 12 bases between the two ends. CDR3 region: CASSFLGSGYGYTF. The CDR3 region has the DNA TGTGCCAGCAGCTTTTTAGGGTCTGGCTATGGCTACACCTTC.

The chain employs TRBV6-5 and TRBJ1-3; possible D gene TRBD1, 5 bases. Trimming shortened V by 5 bases and J by 6 bases, and 11 bases separated the two germline ends. Per the germline V gene, CDR1 is MNHEY and CDR2 is SVGAGI. The CDR3 sequence is 13 residues long. The CDR3 bases are TGTGCCAGCAGTCTAGGGGCCACAAACACCATATATTTT. It specifies CASSLGATNTIYF.

The rearrangement uses TRBV7-2 and TRBJ2-5; D is uncertain. There are 14 residues in the CDR3. Trimming removed 1 base from V and 1 base from J, with 7 bases in between. In germline, CDR1 is SGHTA, CDR2 FQGNSA. CDR3 sequence (DNA): TGTGCCAGCAGCTTAGATTGGTTCCAAGAGACCCAGTACTTC. Translated: CASSLDWFQETQYF.

This sequence joins TRBV7-2 and TRBJ1-3; perhaps TRBD1 as D (6 bases). The germline CDR1 and CDR2 sequences are SGHTA and FQGNSA. The germline V and J ends were trimmed by 7 bases and 0 bases, with 13 bases remaining between them. This CDR3 spans 15 amino acids. CDR3 protein: CASNPGDFSGNTIYF. CDR3 DNA: TGTGCCAGCAACCCAGGGGACTTCTCTGGAAACACCATATATTTT.

The rearrangement joins TRBV6-6 to TRBJ1-2, with TRBD1 as a possible D gene (5 bases). The CDR3 sequence is 14 residues long. V lost 0 bases to trimming and J lost 7 bases, with 12 bases between them. CDR1 MNHNY and CDR2 SVGAGI come from the germline V gene (reference sequence). The CDR3 DNA sequence: TGTGCCAGCAGTTACTCGTCCGGGGACCCTGGCTACACCTTC. Translation gives CASSYSSGDPGYTF.

The gene calls are TRBV4-3 and TRBJ1-3, with D hard to call. CDR1 and CDR2 from the germline V gene are LGHNA and YSLEER. Trimming left V 0 bases short and J 4 bases short, with 4 bases between. The CDR3 sequence is 13 residues long. The CDR3 bases are TGCGCCAGCAGCCAAGACAGAGGAAACACCATATATTTT. Translation: CASSQDRGNTIYF.

The rearrangement links TRBV19 to TRBJ1-2; possible D gene TRBD1, 5 bases. V dropped 7 bases and J dropped 0 bases, with 18 bases sitting between them. This CDR3 is built from 16 residues. Germline CDR1 reads LNHDA; CDR2 reads SQIVND (reference sequence). This CDR3 reads CASKSFGRVPNYGYTF. DNA for the CDR3: TGTGCCAGTAAGTCCTTTGGCAGGGTTCCTAACTATGGCTACACCTTC.

The chain recombines TRBV4-1 with TRBJ2-5; 8 bases line up with TRBD2. The CDR3 is 17 amino acids. The germline V gene encodes CDR1 MGHRA and CDR2 YSYEKL. After removal of 0 bases from V and 2 bases from J, the junction contained 8 bases not matched to a gene. The CDR3, as DNA: TGCGCCAGCAGCCAAGATTTGGGACTAGTAGTACAAGAGACCCAGTACTTC. Its translation is CASSQDLGLVVQETQYF.

The V gene is TRBV11-2, the J gene TRBJ2-5; unclear D gene. Germline assignment: CDR1 SGHAT and CDR2 FQNNGV. Trimming stripped 1 base from V and 1 base from J, with 7 bases between. The CDR3 is 14 amino acids. CDR3 bases: TGTGCCAGCAGCTTAGGACGAATCCAAGAGACCCAGTACTTC. Protein sequence: CASSLGRIQETQYF.

V usage is TRBV12-5 and J usage is TRBJ2-3, with D possibly TRBD2 on 6 matching bases. This CDR3 region has 15 residues. Trimming stripped 2 bases from V and 1 base from J, with 10 bases between. Germline V gene data show CDR1 as LGHNT and CDR2 as FRNRAP. The CDR3 spells CASGLSAGRTDTQYF. CDR3 in DNA: TGTGCTAGTGGTTTGTCTGCGGGGCGCACAGATACGCAGTATTTT. Supplemented by reference TRBV12-5 and TRBJ2-3, the full variable domain reads DARVTQTPRHKVTEMGQEVTMRCQPILGHNTVFWYRQTMMQGLELLAYFRNRAPLDDSGMPKDRFSAEMPDATLATLKIQPSEPRDSAVYFCASGLSAGRTDTQYFGPGTRLTVL.

This clone was observed a handful of times. The chain carries TRBV18 and TRBJ1-3, with D unresolved. Germline V gene data show CDR1 as KGHSH and CDR2 as LQKENI. This CDR3 is built from 17 residues. With 1 base removed from V and 0 bases from J, the gap between germline ends came to 13 bases. The CDR3 here is CASSPRGPNPSGNTIYF. The CDR3 DNA is TGTGCCAGCTCACCACGGGGTCCCAATCCCTCTGGAAACACCATATATTTT.

This clone has a single count. J is TRBJ2-7 and V is TRBV6-6; 8 nucleotides align to TRBD1. This CDR3 spans 12 amino acids. Germline V gene sequence: CDR1 MNHNY, CDR2 SVGAGI (reference sequence). Germline trimming cut 10 bases from V and 2 bases from J; bases unmatched to any gene: 4. CDR3 DNA sequence: TGTGCCACCGGGACAGGAACCTACGAGCAGTACTTC. Its protein product is CATGTGTYEQYF.

The chain employs TRBV11-3 and TRBJ1-2; 7 nucleotides line up with TRBD1. Germline V lookup: CDR1 SGHNT, CDR2 YENEEA. This CDR3 has 16 residues. Trimming took 0 bases from V and 6 from J; bases not matched to a gene: 10. The CDR3 region is CASSLDRDRRFHGYTF. In DNA, the CDR3 is TGTGCCAGCAGCTTAGATCGGGACAGAAGGTTCCATGGCTACACCTTC.